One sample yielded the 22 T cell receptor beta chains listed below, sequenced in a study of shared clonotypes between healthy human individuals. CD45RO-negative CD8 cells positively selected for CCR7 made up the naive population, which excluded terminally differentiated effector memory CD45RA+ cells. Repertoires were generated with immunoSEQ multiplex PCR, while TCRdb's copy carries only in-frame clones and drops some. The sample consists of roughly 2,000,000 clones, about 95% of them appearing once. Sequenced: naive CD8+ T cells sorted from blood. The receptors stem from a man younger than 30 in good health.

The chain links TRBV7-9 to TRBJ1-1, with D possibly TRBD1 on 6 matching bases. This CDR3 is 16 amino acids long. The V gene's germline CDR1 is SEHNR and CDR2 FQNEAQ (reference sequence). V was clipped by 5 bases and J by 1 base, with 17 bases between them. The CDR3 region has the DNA TGTGCCAGCAGCGCCCCCAAGGGGGTTGGGAACACTGAAGCTTTCTTT. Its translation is CASSAPKGVGNTEAFF.

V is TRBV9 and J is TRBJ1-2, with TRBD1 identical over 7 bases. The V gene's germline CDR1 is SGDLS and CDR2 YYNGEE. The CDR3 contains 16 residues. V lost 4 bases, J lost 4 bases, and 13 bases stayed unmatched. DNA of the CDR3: TGTGCCAGCAGCAGTGGAGGGGGGACAGCCTCCTATGGCTACACCTTC. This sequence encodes CASSSGGGTASYGYTF. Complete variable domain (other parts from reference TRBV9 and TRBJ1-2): DSGVTQTPKHLITATGQRVTLRCSPRSGDLSVYWYQQSLDQGLQFLIQYYNGEERAKGNILERFSAQQFPDLHSELNLSSLELGDSALYFCASSSGGGTASYGYTFGSGTRLTVV.

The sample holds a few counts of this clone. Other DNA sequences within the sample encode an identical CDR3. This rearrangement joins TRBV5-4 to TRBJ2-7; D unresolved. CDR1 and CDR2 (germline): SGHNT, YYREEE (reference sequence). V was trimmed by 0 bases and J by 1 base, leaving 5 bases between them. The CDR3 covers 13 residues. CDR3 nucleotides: TGTGCCAGCAGCTTGGCTGGGTCCTACGAGCAGTACTTC. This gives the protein CASSLAGSYEQYF.

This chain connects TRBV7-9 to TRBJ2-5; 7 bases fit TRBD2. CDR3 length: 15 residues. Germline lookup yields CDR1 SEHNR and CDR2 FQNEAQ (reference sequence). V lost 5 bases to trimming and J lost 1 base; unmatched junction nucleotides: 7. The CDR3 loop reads CASSQMGGPQETQYF. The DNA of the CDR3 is TGTGCCAGCAGCCAGATGGGAGGGCCCCAAGAGACCCAGTACTTC.

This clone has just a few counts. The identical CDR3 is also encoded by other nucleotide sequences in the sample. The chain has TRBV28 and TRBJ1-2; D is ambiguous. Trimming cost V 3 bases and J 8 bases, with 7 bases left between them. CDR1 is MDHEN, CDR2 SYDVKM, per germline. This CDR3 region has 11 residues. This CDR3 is CASSFGGGYTF. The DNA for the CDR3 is TGTGCCAGCAGTTTTGGTGGCGGCTACACCTTC.

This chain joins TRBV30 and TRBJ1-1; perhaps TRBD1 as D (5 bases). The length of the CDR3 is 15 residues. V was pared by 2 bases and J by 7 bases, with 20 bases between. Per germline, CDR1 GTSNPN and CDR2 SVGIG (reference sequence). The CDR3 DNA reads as TGTGCCTGGAGTTCGGACCCGCCAGGGCGGGGTGAAGCTTTCTTT. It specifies CAWSSDPPGRGEAFF.

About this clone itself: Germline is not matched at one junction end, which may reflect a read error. CDR3 protein: CASRLAGDGAYEQYF. The DNA for the CDR3 is TGTGCCAGCAGGTTAGCGGGAGATGGGGCCTACGAGCAGTACTTC. The V call is TRBV11-2, the J call TRBJ2-7, with 9 bases aligning to TRBD2. Germline values: CDR1 SGHAT, CDR2 FQNNGV. This CDR3 has 15 residues.

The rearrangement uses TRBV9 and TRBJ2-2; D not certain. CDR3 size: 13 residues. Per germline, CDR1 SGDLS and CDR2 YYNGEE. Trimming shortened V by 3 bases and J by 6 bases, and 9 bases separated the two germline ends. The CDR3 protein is CASSDELAGELFF. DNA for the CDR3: TGTGCCAGCAGCGATGAACTTGCCGGGGAGCTGTTTTTT.

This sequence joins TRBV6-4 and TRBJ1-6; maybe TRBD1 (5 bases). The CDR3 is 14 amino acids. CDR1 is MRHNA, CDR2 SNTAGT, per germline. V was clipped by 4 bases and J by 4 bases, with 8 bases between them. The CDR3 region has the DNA TGTGCCAGCAGTGTGGGGCCTTATAATTCACCCCTCCACTTT. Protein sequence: CASSVGPYNSPLHF.

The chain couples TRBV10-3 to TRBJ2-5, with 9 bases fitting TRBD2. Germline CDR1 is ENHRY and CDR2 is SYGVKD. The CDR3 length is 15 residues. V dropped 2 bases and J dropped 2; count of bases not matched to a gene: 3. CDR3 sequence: CAISEEGLAQETQYF. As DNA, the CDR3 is TGTGCCATCAGTGAGGAGGGACTAGCTCAAGAGACCCAGTACTTC.

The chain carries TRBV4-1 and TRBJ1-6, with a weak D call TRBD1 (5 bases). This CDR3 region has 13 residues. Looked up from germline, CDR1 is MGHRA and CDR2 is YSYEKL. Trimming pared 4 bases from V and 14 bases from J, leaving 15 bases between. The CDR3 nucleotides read TGCGCCAGCAGCCTCGGACCGAAAGGGGCCCTCCACTTT. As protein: CASSLGPKGALHF.

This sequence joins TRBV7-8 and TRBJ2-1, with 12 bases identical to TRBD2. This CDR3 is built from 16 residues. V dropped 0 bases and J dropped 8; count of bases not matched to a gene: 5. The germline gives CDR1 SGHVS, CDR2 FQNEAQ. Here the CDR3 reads CASSLALAGGPHEQFF. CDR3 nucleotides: TGTGCCAGCAGCTTAGCTCTAGCGGGGGGGCCCCATGAGCAGTTCTTC.

The CDR3: CASSLTGTGIYSGNTIYF. Written as DNA, the CDR3 is TGTGCCAGCAGTTTAACCGGGACAGGCATTTACTCTGGAAACACCATATATTTT. V is TRBV27 and J is TRBJ1-3; 8 nucleotides agree with TRBD1. Germline trimming cut 2 bases from V and 0 bases from J; bases unmatched to any gene: 9. Germline lookup yields CDR1 MNHEY and CDR2 SMNVEV (reference sequence). The CDR3 sequence is 18 residues long.

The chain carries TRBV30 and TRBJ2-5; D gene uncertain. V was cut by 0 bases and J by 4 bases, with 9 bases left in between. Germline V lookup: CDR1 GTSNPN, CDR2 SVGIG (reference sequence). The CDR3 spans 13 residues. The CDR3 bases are TGTGCCTGGAGTGTACTTGGGGTAGAGACCCAGTACTTC. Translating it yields CAWSVLGVETQYF.

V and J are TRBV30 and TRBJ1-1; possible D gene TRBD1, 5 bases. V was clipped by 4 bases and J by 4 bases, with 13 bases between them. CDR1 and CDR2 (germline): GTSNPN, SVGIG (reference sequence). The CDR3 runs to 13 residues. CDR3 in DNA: TGTGCCTGGATCCTTTGGGGGGGCACTGAAGCTTTCTTT. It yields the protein CAWILWGGTEAFF.

The CDR3 sequence is CASSLSTGVANYGYTF. As DNA, the CDR3 is TGTGCCAGCAGCTTATCGACAGGGGTAGCTAACTATGGCTACACCTTC. The chain is built from TRBV7-9 and TRBJ1-2; 8 nucleotides agree with TRBD1. There are 16 residues in the CDR3. Germline V CDR1 and CDR2: SEHNR, FQNEAQ (reference sequence). Trimming took 2 bases from V and 0 from J; bases not matched to a gene: 5.

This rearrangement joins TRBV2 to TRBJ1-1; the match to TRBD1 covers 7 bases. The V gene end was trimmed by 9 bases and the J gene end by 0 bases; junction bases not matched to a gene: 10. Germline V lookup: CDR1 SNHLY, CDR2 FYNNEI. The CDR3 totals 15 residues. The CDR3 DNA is TGTGCCAGTCCTATTGGGACAGCTTTGAACACTGAAGCTTTCTTT. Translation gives CASPIGTALNTEAFF.

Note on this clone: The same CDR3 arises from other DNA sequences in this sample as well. Here the CDR3 reads CASSHRLGGETQYF. In DNA, the CDR3 is TGCGCCAGCAGCCACCGACTAGGCGGGGAGACCCAGTACTTC. The rearrangement links TRBV4-1 to TRBJ2-5, with D perhaps TRBD2 (6 bases). The CDR3 is 14 amino acids. Germline CDR1 reads MGHRA; CDR2 reads YSYEKL. Trimming cost V 3 bases and J 5 bases, with 13 bases left between them.

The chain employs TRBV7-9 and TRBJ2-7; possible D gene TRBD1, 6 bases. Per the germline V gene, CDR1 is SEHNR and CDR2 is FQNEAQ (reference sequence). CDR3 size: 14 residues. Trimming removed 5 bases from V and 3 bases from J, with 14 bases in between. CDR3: CASSRGGGDYEQYF. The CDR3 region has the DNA TGTGCCAGCAGCCGTGGGGGCGGAGACTACGAGCAGTACTTC.

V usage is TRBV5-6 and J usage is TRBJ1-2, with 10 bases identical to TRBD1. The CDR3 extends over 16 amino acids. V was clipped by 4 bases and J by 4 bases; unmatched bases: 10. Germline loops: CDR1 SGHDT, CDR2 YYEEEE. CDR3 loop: CASSPPGQGFRYGYTF. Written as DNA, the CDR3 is TGTGCCAGCAGCCCACCGGGACAGGGGTTCCGCTATGGCTACACCTTC.

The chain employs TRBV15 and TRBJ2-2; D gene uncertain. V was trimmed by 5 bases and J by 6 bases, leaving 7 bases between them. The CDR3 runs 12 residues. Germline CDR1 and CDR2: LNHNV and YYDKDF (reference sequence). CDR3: CATSGNAGELFF. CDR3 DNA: TGTGCCACCAGCGGAAACGCCGGGGAGCTGTTTTTT.

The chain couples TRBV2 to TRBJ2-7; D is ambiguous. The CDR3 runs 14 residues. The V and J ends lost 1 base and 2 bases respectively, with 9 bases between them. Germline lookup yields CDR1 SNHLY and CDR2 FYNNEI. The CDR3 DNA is TGTGCCAGCAGTGAAGGGCAGCCTGCCTACGAGCAGTACTTC. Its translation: CASSEGQPAYEQYF.